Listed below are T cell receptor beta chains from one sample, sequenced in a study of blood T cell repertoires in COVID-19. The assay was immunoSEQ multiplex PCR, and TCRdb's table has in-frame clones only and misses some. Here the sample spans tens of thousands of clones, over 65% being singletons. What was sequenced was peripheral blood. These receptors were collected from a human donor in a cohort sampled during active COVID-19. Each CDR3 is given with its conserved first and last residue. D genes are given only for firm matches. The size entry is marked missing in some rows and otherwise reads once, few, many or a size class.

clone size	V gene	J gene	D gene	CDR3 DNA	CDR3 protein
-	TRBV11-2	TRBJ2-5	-	TGTGCCAGCAGCGCATGGGGGCCCGGAGAGACCCAGTACTTC	CASSAWGPGETQYF
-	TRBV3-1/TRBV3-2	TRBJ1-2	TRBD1	TGTGCCAGCAGCAACCAACAGGGGGCTGGGGGCTACACCTTC	CASSNQQGAGGYTF
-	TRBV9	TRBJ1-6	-	TGTGCCAGCAGCGTAGGGACAATTACGGACTCACCCCTCCACTTT	CASSVGTITDSPLHF
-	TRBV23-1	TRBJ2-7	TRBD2	TGCGCCCGAAGGGACCCAGGGACTAGCGGGACCTCCTACGAGCAGTACTTC	CARRDPGTSGTSYEQYF
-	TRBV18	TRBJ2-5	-	TGTGCCAGCTCACCACCGTCTAATCCAGCGGAGACCCAGTACTTC	CASSPPSNPAETQYF
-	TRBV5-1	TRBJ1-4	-	TGCGCCAGCAGCTTGGACAGGGAGGGTGAAAAACTGTTTTTT	CASSLDREGEKLFF
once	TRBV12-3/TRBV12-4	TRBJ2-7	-	TGTGCCAGCAGGCAGACACCATCCTACGAGCAGTACTTC	CASRQTPSYEQYF
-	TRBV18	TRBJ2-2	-	TGTGCCAGCCTACTTTCGGGGAACACCGGGGAGCTGTTTTTT	CASLLSGNTGELFF
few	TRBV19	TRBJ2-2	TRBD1	TGTGCCAGTAGTATAAGGCCCCGGGACAGGGAAACCGGGGAGCTGTTTTTT	CASSIRPRDRETGELFF
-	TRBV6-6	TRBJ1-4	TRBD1	TGTGCCAGCAGTTACGGCAGGGGGATTGAGGAAAAACTGTTTTTT	CASSYGRGIEEKLFF
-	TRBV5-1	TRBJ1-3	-	TGCGCCAGCAGCACTGAAGGGGTCCCATCTGGAAACACCATATATTTT	CASSTEGVPSGNTIYF
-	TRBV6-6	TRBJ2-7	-	TGTGCCAGCTCCACTGGCTACGAGCAGTACTTC	CASSTGYEQYF
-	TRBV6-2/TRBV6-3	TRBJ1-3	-	TGTGCCAGCAGTTACGGCAGGCTCTCTGGAAACACCATATATTTT	CASSYGRLSGNTIYF
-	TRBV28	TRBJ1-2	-	TGTGCCAGCAGCCCCTCGAAGAATACAGGGTACTATGGCTACACCTTC	CASSPSKNTGYYGYTF
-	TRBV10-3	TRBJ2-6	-	TGTGCCATCAGTGAGTCAGCCTCTGGGGCCAACGTCCTGACTTTC	CAISESASGANVLTF
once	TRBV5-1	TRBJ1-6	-	TGCGCCAGCAGCTTGGCACAGGGTAATTCACCCCTCCACTTT	CASSLAQGNSPLHF
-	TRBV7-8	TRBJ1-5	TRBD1	TGTGCCAGCAGCTTAGAGACAGGGCGCAATCAGCCCCAGCATTTT	CASSLETGRNQPQHF
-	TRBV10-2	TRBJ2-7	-	TGCGCCAGCAGTGAAAGAGGGTACGAGCAGTACTTC	CASSERGYEQYF
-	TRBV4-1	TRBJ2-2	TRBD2	TGCGCCAGCAGTCAACCACCGGGACTAGCGGGGGACCACACCGGGGAGCTGTTTTTT	CASSQPPGLAGDHTGELFF
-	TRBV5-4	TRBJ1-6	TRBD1	TGTGCCAGCAGCGGGAGCTCGGGGACAGTGAATTCACCCCTCCACTTT	CASSGSSGTVNSPLHF
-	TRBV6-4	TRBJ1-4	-	TGTGCCAGCAGTCCAGGGGAGACTTATGAAAAACTGTTTTTT	CASSPGETYEKLFF
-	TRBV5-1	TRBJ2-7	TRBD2	TGCGCCAGCAGCACTTCTAGCGGCCTCTCCTACGAGCAGTACTTC	CASSTSSGLSYEQYF
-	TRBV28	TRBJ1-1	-	TGTGCCAGCAGCCTTCGATCCCCCGGGGAAGCTTTCTTT	CASSLRSPGEAFF
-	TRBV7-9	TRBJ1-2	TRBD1	TGTGCCAGCAGACGGACAGGGGATGTTGGTGGCTACACCTTC	CASRRTGDVGGYTF
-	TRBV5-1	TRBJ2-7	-	TGCGCCAGCAGCTTGGGGGAGAGGTCCTACGAGCAGTACTTC	CASSLGERSYEQYF
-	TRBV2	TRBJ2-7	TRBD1	TGTGCCACCCCCGGACAGGGAGGCGAGCAGTACTTC	CATPGQGGEQYF
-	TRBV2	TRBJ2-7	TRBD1	TGTGCCAGCGGGACAGGGCGCTACGAGCAGTACTTC	CASGTGRYEQYF
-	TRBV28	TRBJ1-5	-	TGTGCCAGCAGTTTCTCGGGGGTGGGCAATCAGCCCCAGCATTTT	CASSFSGVGNQPQHF
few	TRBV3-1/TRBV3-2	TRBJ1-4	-	TGTGCCAGCAGTGGCGAGGTTACTGAAAAACTGTTTTTT	CASSGEVTEKLFF